This record concerns one TCR beta chain sequence. The record originates from a study of blood T cell repertoires in COVID-19. Across the study: From the United States, Italy and Spain came samples of acute and convalescent COVID-19.

The CDR3 length is 14 residues. Per the germline V gene, CDR1 is SGHRS and CDR2 is YFSETQ. Unmatched junction bases numbered 5, after V lost 4 bases and J lost 4 bases. Sequencing used immunoSEQ multiplex PCR; TCRdb keeps in-frame clones, though not all of them. The sample yields around 470,000 clones, about 90% seen once. Recruits, aged roughly 18 to 95 years, lived in 20 to 30 US areas. This sequence was found in a young man who had recovered from COVID-19. The specimen was PBMCs or T cells enriched from blood (not recorded which). The rearrangement uses TRBV5-1 and TRBJ2-3; TRBD1 matches 8 bases. In nucleotides, the CDR3 is TGCGCCAGCAGCCAAGGACAGGGCTCAGATACGCAGTATTTT. It yields the protein CASSQGQGSDTQYF.